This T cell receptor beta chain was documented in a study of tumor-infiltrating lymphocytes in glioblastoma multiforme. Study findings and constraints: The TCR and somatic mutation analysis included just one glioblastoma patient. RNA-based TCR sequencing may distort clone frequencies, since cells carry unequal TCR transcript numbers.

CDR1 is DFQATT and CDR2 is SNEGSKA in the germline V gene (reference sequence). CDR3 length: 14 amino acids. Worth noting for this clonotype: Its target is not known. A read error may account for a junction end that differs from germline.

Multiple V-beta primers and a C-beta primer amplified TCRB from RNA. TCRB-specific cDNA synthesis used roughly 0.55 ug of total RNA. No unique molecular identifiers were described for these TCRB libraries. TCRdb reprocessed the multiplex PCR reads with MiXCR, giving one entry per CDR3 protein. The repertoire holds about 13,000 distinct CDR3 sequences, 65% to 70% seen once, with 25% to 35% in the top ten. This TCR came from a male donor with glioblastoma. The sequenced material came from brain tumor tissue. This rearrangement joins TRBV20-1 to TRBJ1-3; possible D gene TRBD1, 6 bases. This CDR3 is CNASPTGAGNTIYF. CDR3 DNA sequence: TGCAATGCTAGTCCGACAGGAGCTGGAAACACCATATATTTT.